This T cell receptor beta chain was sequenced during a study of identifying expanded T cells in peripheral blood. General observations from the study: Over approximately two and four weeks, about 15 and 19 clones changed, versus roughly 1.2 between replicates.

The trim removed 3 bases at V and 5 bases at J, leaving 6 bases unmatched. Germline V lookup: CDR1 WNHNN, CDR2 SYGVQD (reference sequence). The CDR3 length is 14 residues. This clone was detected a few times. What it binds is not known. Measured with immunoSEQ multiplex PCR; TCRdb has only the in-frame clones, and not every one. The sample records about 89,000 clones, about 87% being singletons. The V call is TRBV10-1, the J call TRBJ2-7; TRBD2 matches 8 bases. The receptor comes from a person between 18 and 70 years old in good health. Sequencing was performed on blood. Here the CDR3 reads CASSDRREGHEQYF. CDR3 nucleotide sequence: TGCGCCAGCAGTGATCGACGGGAGGGCCACGAGCAGTACTTC.